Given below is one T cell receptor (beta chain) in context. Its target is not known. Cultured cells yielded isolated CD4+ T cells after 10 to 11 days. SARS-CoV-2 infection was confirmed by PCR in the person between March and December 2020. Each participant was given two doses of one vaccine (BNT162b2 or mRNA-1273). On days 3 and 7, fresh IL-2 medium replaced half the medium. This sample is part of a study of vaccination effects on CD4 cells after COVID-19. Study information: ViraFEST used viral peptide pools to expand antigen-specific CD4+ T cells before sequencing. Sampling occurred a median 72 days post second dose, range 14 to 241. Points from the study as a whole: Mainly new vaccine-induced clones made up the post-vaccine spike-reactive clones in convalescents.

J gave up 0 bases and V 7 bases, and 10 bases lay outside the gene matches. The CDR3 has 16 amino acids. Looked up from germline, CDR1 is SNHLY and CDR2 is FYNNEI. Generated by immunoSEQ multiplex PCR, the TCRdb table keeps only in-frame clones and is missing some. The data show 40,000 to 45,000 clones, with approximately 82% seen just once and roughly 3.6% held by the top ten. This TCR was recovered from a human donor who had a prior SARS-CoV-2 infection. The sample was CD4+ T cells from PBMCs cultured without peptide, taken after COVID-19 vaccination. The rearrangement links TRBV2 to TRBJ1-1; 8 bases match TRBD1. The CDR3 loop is CASKTPRQGMNTEAFF. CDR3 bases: TGTGCCAGCAAGACTCCGAGACAGGGGATGAACACTGAAGCTTTCTTT.